This TCR beta chain was sequenced in a study of Ad26.COV2.S vaccination and SARS-CoV-2 variants. Study at large: Enrollment placed the donor in the COV1001 Ad26.COV2.S trial arm. Intramuscular Ad26.COV2.S doses were given once or twice, 56 days apart.

Some clones are missing from TCRdb's copy, which holds only in-frame ones; the method was immunoSEQ multiplex PCR. The sample has some 350,000 clones, 90% seen once. Treatment of the sample: 15 to 20 received Ad26.COV2.S at low or high dose, single or two shots; 5 received placebo; per-sample allocation not given. Each sample was drawn 63 days after the first injection (of vaccine or placebo). In Boston, the donor was an adult between 18-55 years of age. Vaccination used an Ad26 vector expressing Wuhan-strain SARS-CoV-2 spike. This clonotype originated in a person between 18 and 65 years old who received the Ad26.COV2.S COVID-19 vaccine or a placebo. Sequencing was performed on peripheral blood, taken in a trial of Ad26.COV2.S vaccine versus placebo.

The CDR3 nucleotides read TGTGCCAGCAGCCCCGGAGCTGGGGTGAACACTGAAGCTTTCTTT. The encoded protein is CASSPGAGVNTEAFF. The chain links TRBV7-9 to TRBJ1-1; D is uncertain. CDR1 and CDR2 from the germline V gene are SEHNR and FQNEAQ (reference sequence). This CDR3 region has 15 residues. V dropped 5 bases and J dropped 0 bases, with 13 bases sitting between them.